These 9 T cell receptor beta chains were sequenced from one sample in a study of response to subunit inactivated influenza vaccine. TCRdb reanalysed the RT-PCR reads using MiXCR and keeps one entry per CDR3 protein. The data hold more than 700,000 distinct CDR3 sequences, with 21% observed a single time. The sample here was PBMCs from blood, taken 4 to 6 days after vaccination. These receptors were taken from a man aged 45-65 years who received an inactivated influenza vaccine.

This clonotype was seen a few times. V and J are TRBV4-3 and TRBJ2-3; 12 bases are shared with TRBD2. CDR3 length: 19 amino acids. Germline V gene data show CDR1 as LGHNA and CDR2 as YSLEER. Germline trimming cut 0 bases from V and 0 bases from J; bases unmatched to any gene: 7. The CDR3 DNA follows: TGCGCCAGCAGCCAAGATCCCGCACTAGCGGGGGGTAGCACAGATACGCAGTATTTT. The encoded protein is CASSQDPALAGGSTDTQYF.

Only a few counts were recorded for this clonotype. This rearrangement joins TRBV5-1 to TRBJ2-2; TRBD1 is a possible D gene (6 bases). CDR3 length: 15 amino acids. Trimming pared 4 bases from V and 2 bases from J, leaving 12 bases between. The germline gives CDR1 SGHRS, CDR2 YFSETQ. The CDR3 here is CASSVGHANTGELFF. CDR3 sequence (DNA): TGCGCCAGCAGCGTGGGACACGCTAACACCGGGGAGCTGTTTTTT. Full variable domain (missing parts from reference TRBV5-1 and TRBJ2-2): KAGVTQTPRYLIKTRGQQVTLSCSPISGHRSVSWYQQTPGQGLQFLFEYFSETQRNKGNFPGRFSGRQFSNSRSEMNVSTLELGDSALYLCASSVGHANTGELFFGEGSRLTVL.

The gene calls are TRBV20-1 and TRBJ2-1, with 7 positions matching TRBD2. From germline, CDR1 is DFQATT and CDR2 SNEGSKA (reference sequence). This CDR3 region has 15 residues. Trimming removed 0 bases from V and 1 base from J; junction bases left unmatched: 3. The CDR3 loop is CSAREGGRSYNEQFF. Here the CDR3 DNA reads TGCAGTGCTAGAGAGGGGGGGAGGTCCTACAATGAGCAGTTCTTC.

This clonotype came up a few times. V usage is TRBV28 and J usage is TRBJ1-2; 7 bases fit TRBD1. The CDR3 runs 12 residues. Germline V CDR1 and CDR2: MDHEN, SYDVKM. V was pared by 5 bases and J by 8 bases, with 5 bases of the junction left unmatched. CDR3: CASSDRVKGYTF. The CDR3 DNA reads as TGTGCCAGCAGTGACAGGGTGAAGGGCTACACCTTC.

This clonotype turned up a few times. The rearrangement joins TRBV9 to TRBJ2-1; D is ambiguous. The CDR3 extends over 14 amino acids. V was pared by 1 base and J by 7 bases, with 12 bases between. Germline V gives CDR1 SGDLS, CDR2 YYNGEE. The CDR3 protein is CASSVTPPGNEQFF. DNA for the CDR3: TGTGCCAGCAGCGTAACCCCCCCTGGTAATGAGCAGTTCTTC.

This clonotype was seen a few times. The chain couples TRBV5-1 to TRBJ2-5; tentatively, D is TRBD1 (6 bases). V dropped 4 bases and J dropped 2 bases, with 15 bases sitting between them. CDR3 length: 15 residues. Germline-derived CDR1 and CDR2 are SGHRS and YFSETQ. CDR3 amino acids: CASSMGHLGQETQYF. The CDR3 nucleotides are TGCGCCAGCAGCATGGGACATTTGGGACAAGAGACCCAGTACTTC.

In its sample, this clonotype was seen many times. V gene TRBV10-3 combines with J gene TRBJ1-3, with TRBD1 matching 10 bases. The CDR3 contains 15 residues. Germline V gene data show CDR1 as ENHRY and CDR2 as SYGVKD. The V gene end was trimmed by 10 bases and the J gene end by 4 bases; junction bases not matched to a gene: 10. The CDR3 DNA reads TGTGCCACGGGGCGACAGGGGGCCGGGGGAAACACCATATATTTT. It is translated as CATGRQGAGGNTIYF.

This clonotype was seen more than once but under ten times. The chain has TRBV6-5 and TRBJ1-6; D remains ambiguous. The CDR3 extends over 18 amino acids. Germline V CDR1 and CDR2: MNHEY, SVGAGI. Trimming stripped 0 bases from V and 0 bases from J, with 12 bases between. The DNA for the CDR3 is TGTGCCAGCAGTTACTCGAGGGCTAGTAGCTCCTATAATTCACCCCTCCACTTT. Amino acids: CASSYSRASSSYNSPLHF.

This chain links TRBV14 with TRBJ2-3; 10 positions agree with TRBD1. Germline V gene sequence: CDR1 SGHDN, CDR2 FVKESK. The CDR3 is 17 residues long. The V and J ends lost 4 bases and 3 bases, in that order; junction bases with no gene match: 10. This CDR3 is CASSPQTGGLWTDTQYF. The CDR3 region has the DNA TGTGCCAGCAGCCCACAGACAGGGGGCCTTTGGACAGATACGCAGTATTTT.